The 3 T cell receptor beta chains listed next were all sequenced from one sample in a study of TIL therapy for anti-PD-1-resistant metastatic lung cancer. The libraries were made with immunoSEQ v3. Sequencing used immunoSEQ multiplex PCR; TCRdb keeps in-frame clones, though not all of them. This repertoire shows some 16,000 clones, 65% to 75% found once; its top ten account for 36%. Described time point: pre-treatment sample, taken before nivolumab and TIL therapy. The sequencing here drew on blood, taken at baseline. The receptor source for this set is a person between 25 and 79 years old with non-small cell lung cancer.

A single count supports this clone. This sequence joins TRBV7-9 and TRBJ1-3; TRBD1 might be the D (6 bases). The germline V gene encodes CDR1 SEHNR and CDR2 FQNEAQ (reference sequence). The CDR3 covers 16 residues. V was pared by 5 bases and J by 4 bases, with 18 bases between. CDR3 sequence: CASSVLAGQGGNTIYF. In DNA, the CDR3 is TGTGCCAGCAGCGTACTCGCGGGACAAGGCGGAAACACCATATATTTT.

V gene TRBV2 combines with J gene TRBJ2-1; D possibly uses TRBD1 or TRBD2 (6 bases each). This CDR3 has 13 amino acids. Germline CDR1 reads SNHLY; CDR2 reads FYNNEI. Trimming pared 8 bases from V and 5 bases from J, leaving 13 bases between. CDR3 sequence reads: CASDKRGDNEQFF. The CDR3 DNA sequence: TGTGCCAGCGATAAAAGGGGGGACAATGAGCAGTTCTTC.

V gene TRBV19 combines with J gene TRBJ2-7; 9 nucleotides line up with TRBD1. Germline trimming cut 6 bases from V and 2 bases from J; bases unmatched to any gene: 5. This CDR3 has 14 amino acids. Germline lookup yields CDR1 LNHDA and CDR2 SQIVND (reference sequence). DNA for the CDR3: TGTGCCAGTAGCACACAGGGGGCCACCTACGAGCAGTACTTC. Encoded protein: CASSTQGATYEQYF.